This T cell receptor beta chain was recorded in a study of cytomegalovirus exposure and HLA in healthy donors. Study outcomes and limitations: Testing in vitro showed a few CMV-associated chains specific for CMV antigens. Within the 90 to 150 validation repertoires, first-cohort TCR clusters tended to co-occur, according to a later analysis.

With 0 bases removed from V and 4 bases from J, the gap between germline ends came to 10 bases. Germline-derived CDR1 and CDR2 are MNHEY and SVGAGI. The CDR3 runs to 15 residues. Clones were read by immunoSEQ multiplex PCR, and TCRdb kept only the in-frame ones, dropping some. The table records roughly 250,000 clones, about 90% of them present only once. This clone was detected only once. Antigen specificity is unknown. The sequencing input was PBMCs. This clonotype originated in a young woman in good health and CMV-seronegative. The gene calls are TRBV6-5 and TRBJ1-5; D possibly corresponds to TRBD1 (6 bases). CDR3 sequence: CASSYSDSLNQPQHF. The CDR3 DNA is TGTGCCAGCAGTTACTCGGACAGCCTAAATCAGCCCCAGCATTTT.